This T cell receptor (beta chain) was sequenced for a study of OX40 agonist ivuxolimab in advanced cancers. Only in-frame clones appear in the TCRdb table, and some are missing; sequencing was by immunoSEQ multiplex PCR. The data show about 41,000 clones, around four fifths seen once. V was trimmed by 3 bases and J by 9 bases, leaving 11 bases between them. This CDR3 has 11 residues. From germline, CDR1 is DFQATT and CDR2 SNEGSKA (reference sequence). The receptor was derived from an adult with an advanced solid tumor such as melanoma, head and neck, liver or kidney cancer. The sample consisted of CD4+ or CD8+ T cells sorted from blood, taken in a trial of the OX40 agonist ivuxolimab. This chain joins TRBV20-1 and TRBJ1-1; D might be TRBD1 (6 bases). The DNA for the CDR3 is TGCAGTGCTAGGAGGACAGAAAAAGCTTTCTTT. This encodes CSARRTEKAFF.